Reported below is one TCR beta chain. The protocol was immunoSEQ multiplex PCR, while the TCRdb copy is restricted to in-frame clones and leaves out a portion. The sample includes roughly 150,000 clones, approximately 79% of them seen just once. The germline V and J ends were trimmed by 6 bases and 2 bases, with 10 bases remaining between them. The CDR3 length is 13 residues. Germline CDR1 reads MNHNS; CDR2 reads SASEGT. This entry belongs to a study of blood T cell repertoires in COVID-19. The V call is TRBV6-1, the J call TRBJ1-2; D may be TRBD1 (6 bases). Sequenced input: PBMCs or T cells enriched from blood (not recorded which). The receptor comes from a woman in her 70s in a cohort exposed to, infected with or recovered from COVID-19 (not recorded which). The CDR3 loop reads CASSPTGNYGYTF. CDR3 DNA sequence: TGTGCCAGCAGCCCAACAGGGAACTATGGCTACACCTTC.